This T cell receptor beta chain is drawn from a study of cytomegalovirus exposure and HLA in healthy donors. PCR was performed using 60 Vbeta and 13 Jbeta primers. TCRdb's table, derived via immunoSEQ multiplex PCR, lists solely in-frame clones and lacks some. The sample lists about 83,000 clones, 70% to 75% seen once, with 4% to 5% in the top ten. A remark on this clone: Its specificity is unknown.

Study-wide results and caveats: Around 18,000 TCR beta sequences were associated with HLA alleles at 0.05 false discovery rate in a later analysis. In an earlier analysis, in roughly 600 donors, most V segments appeared productive either ~87% or ~30% of the time.

Sequencing input: PBMCs. The receptor's source is a man in his sixties in good health and CMV-seronegative.

The CDR3 nucleotides read TGTGCCAGTAGTATAGACTCCCTGACAGGGGTAGCCTACAATGAGCAGTTCTTC. It specifies CASSIDSLTGVAYNEQFF. This chain joins TRBV19 and TRBJ2-1; TRBD1 aligns across 8 bases. Germline V gives CDR1 LNHDA, CDR2 SQIVND (reference sequence). CDR3 length: 18 residues. Trimming removed 0 bases from V and 2 bases from J; junction bases left unmatched: 9.